The present TCR beta chain was sequenced within a study of T cell responses to AZD1222 COVID-19 vaccine. Broader study findings: With dominance at 160-218 and 743-854, vaccine-associated CD4 TCRs spanned spike. In the spike-specific TCR repertoire, nearly half reportedly target unmutated variant regions. White British ancestry dominated among donors, who included more females, and clonal diversity was possibly underestimated. Repertoire sampling occurred only after the peak T cell response.

Generated by immunoSEQ multiplex PCR, the TCRdb table keeps only in-frame clones and is missing some. The table lists about 120,000 clones, about 85% of them singletons. The count of this clone is one. The antigen remains unidentified. The CDR3 contains 14 residues. Per the germline V gene, CDR1 is SGHDN and CDR2 is FVKESK. V lost 4 bases and J lost 4, with 13 bases in between. The chain recombines TRBV14 with TRBJ1-2; D not resolved. The sequence was obtained from an adult in good health. The sequencing used peripheral blood, collected on day 0 of AZD1222 vaccination. In DNA, the CDR3 is TGTGCCAGCAGCCGAAGTGGCCAGAGCTATGGCTACACCTTC. It encodes CASSRSGQSYGYTF.